This T cell receptor beta chain was captured in a study of cytomegalovirus exposure and HLA in healthy donors (dated 2017 in TCRdb). Regarding the research as a whole: According to an earlier analysis of several hundred of the donors, some 180 million T cells yielded 90 million to 140 million unique TCR beta sequences and 250 to 350 Gb of sequence data. An early release covering about 600 HLA-typed donors comprised roughly 300 gigabases of sequencing data and roughly 85 million unique TCR sequences. Of the 350 to 450 genotyped donors, 65% to 90% fell in the genetic ancestry cluster associated with self-reported Caucasian donors. The study aimed to test whether signatures of past pathogen exposure could be identified by cataloging public T cell receptors. The study used immunosequencing to profile the T cell repertoires of under 700 subjects and linked those repertoires to cytomegalovirus serostatus. Along with the roughly 670-subject first cohort, a separate validation cohort of over a hundred different subjects was used. High-throughput TCR immunosequencing, statistical association of individual TCRs with disease status, and machine learning were combined to predict cytomegalovirus infection status. To study patterns of TCR occurrence, a later analysis re-analyzed previously published TCR beta repertoires from around 700 donors and added high-resolution HLA genotyping. Rather than using new phenotypic data, the later analysis identified candidate immune exposures from TCR beta sequences and from how often those sequences occurred across donors. An earlier analysis of around 580 of the donors used high-throughput TCR beta sequencing to judge whether each TCR beta V gene segment behaved as functional or pseudogenic. Alongside the repertoire data, information on donor age, sex, ethnicity and CMV serostatus was compiled. A later genetic analysis took genome-wide SNP genotypes for about 55% of the roughly 700 donors and used that subset as a discovery cohort. All discovery cohort repertoires had been generated using a single sequencing platform. HLA typing included class I and class II loci at four-digit resolution. The number of typed donors differed by locus: roughly 629-640 for A, B, C, DRB1 and DQB1; 500 to 550 for DQA1; approximately 610 for DPA1; and approximately 450 for DPB1. Several DR-DQ haplotypes were handled as single units for association and clustering because linkage in the cohort was strong. On average, roughly 240,000 unique TCR beta nucleotide sequences were sequenced per donor among more than 350 genotyped donors of the cohort, with roughly 20% of those sequences being non-productive.

As to this clone: The antigen it binds to is not known.

The research as a whole found: Linkage disequilibrium might explain the correlated functional status among segregating V segments, but an unknown experimental factor could not be ruled out. Because the 87-base-pair reads could not distinguish some IMGT-functional V segments, including TRBV6-2 and TRBV6-3, those segments were excluded. In a later analysis, several top co-occurrence clusters were reported to appear linked to parvovirus B19, influenza, CMV and Epstein-Barr virus. A further reported finding was that TCR beta sequences accurately predicted the HLA-A and HLA-B alleles for most subjects in the first cohort. Cytomegalovirus status was reported to be diagnosed by the classifier with high specificity and sensitivity in both the original and validation cohorts. In a later analysis, over 15,000 TCR beta sequences were associated with specific HLA alleles at a false discovery rate of 0.05. In a later genetic analysis, fewer N-insertions in productive TCRs were reported among donors in an Asian-associated ancestry cluster than the approximately 710-donor mean. Immune exposure information for the cohort was limited to CMV serostatus. Because some donors lacked HLA typing at each locus, the association tests relied only on the typed subset. Roughly uniform sequencing depth across donors was assumed in presence/absence analyses, although this assumption may not hold. In a later analysis, the rate of TCR association differed among HLA loci, with DRB1 alleles having the most associated TCRs and HLA-C alleles having the fewest. In a later analysis, HLA-associated TCR beta chains were found to be more clonally expanded and to have lower generation probabilities than equally common non-associated chains. The study listed approximately 160 TCR beta chains as associated with cytomegalovirus. In this cohort, only TCR beta chains were sequenced, and detectable features were limited by the absence of alpha or paired-chain data. Most TCR sequences were seen in very few donors, while some public TCRs were found in many individuals. According to a later analysis, most CMV-associated TCR beta chains appeared to be HLA-restricted, and the HLA associations seemed to be driven largely by CMV exposure. An association between a missense DCLRE1C variant and V-gene and J-gene trimming of TCR beta chains was found in a later genetic analysis and replicated in an independent cohort. In vitro tests confirmed that a few of the cytomegalovirus-associated TCR beta chains recognize cytomegalovirus antigens. A cluster of highly shared sequence variants was judged likely to be a technical artifact of the sequencing pipeline. Some 16 rarely observed V segments, including chromosome 9 orphons, were excluded from the earlier analysis of about 600 of the donors because counts were too low. In an earlier analysis of more than 500 of the donors, most TCR beta V segments appeared in productive rearrangements about 90% or about 30% of the time, broadly matching IMGT annotations. According to the authors, the approach could potentially be generalized to other disease states and immunological phenotypes. When HLA alleles, especially DR and DQ, strongly co-occurred, TCR associations were difficult to assign to individual alleles.

The library was produced with the immunoSEQ multiplex PCR assay. The multiplex PCR relied on a mix of 60 forward primers for TCR Vbeta segments and 13 reverse primers for TCR Jbeta segments. The CDR3 region of rearranged TCR beta genes was amplified from genomic DNA with a multiplex PCR assay. The amplified TCR beta libraries were sequenced on the Illumina HiSeq System as 87-base-pair reads. The source study handled its data this way. A later analysis counted 75 million to 100 million unique TCR beta chains across the 650 to 800 repertoires, and around 9.9 million of these chains were shared by at least two donors. Raw reads were error-corrected and collapsed into unique sequences by a nearest-neighbor algorithm in which closely related sequences were merged to remove PCR and sequencing errors. CDR3 sequences were aligned to IMGT reference sequences to assign V, D and J gene segments. Each retained sequence needed at least a six-nucleotide match to both a V gene segment and a J gene segment. A rearrangement counted as productive if the CDR3 had no stop codons and remained in frame with V and J, and every other rearrangement counted as non-productive. CDR3 was defined according to IMGT convention as the region running from the second conserved V-encoded cysteine to the conserved J-encoded phenylalanine. The earlier analysis of approximately 500 of the donors excluded sequences that lacked an unambiguous match to a single V gene segment. An earlier analysis of about 590 of the donors classified V segments as functional when productive rearrangements were above 56.7% and as segregating when the standard deviation between donors was above 5%. A statistical classification framework was developed to diagnose cytomegalovirus status using the catalog of TCR beta chain sequences. In a later analysis, V and J genes were assigned by comparing TCR nucleotide sequences against IMGT/GENE-DB human TR gene sequences. Using the TCRdist pipeline, a later analysis assigned CDR3 sequences along with most-parsimonious VDJ recombination scenarios. A later analysis defined each TCR beta chain by its CDR3 amino acid sequence plus V-gene family, and excluded reads lacking a unique V-gene family. In a later analysis, 450 to 600 highly shared, low-generation-probability nucleotide sequences were removed to address suspected cross-contamination and a sequencing artifact. A later analysis calculated a clonal expansion index for each public chain from normalized within-repertoire ranks of inferred template counts. In a later analysis, generation probabilities were computed using a VDJ recombination model fitted to out-of-frame rearrangements, and the results were checked against IGoR. In a later analysis, TCR-TCR, TCR-HLA and TCR-CMV co-occurrence was scored with hypergeometric tests, and a repertoire-size bias correction was applied to TCR pairs. To estimate false discovery rates, a later analysis permuted the HLA or CMV assignments 20 times. In a later analysis, co-occurring TCRs were grouped using DBSCAN, with TCRdist sequence similarity added in when clustering inside HLA-allele-positive subsets. For co-occurrence clustering, repertoires with fewer than 30,000 or more than 120,000 public chains were excluded, along with several repertoires with anomalous nucleotide sharing. The immuneACCESS repertoire file appears here via TCRdb, limited to in-frame rearrangements. These files lack a portion of the clones; in checked studies, under half of the deficit traces to unresolved V genes, and the cause of the others is not known. That table supplies the V and J calls and clone size; D and trimming were determined from the DNA. This sample's records show 80,000 to 100,000 clones. In total, the top ten clones hold 15% of the sample.

In total, 500 to 700 healthy bone marrow donors made up the cohort. At the time of sampling, every cohort member was nominally healthy, though immune exposures that went unrecorded were likely present. The donor tested CMV seropositive and was one of the 289 seropositive cohort members. A peripheral blood sample was collected from each donor, and TCR beta sequencing was performed on peripheral blood mononuclear cells. Genomic DNA extraction from the blood cell samples was performed with the Qiagen DNeasy Blood Extraction Kit. As encoded in the germline V gene, CDR1 is SGHTA while CDR2 is FQGNSA. V and J lose 4 bases and 0 bases, and a span of 6 bases separates them. The CDR3 runs 13 amino acids, cysteine and phenylalanine included. Left in the record is the CDR3 DNA by itself, 39 bases read in frame from the first base.

The sample comprised PBMCs. The rearranged chain carries TRBV7-2 and TRBJ1-2; the D gene assignment is ambiguous. The TCR sequence derives from a man in his fifties or sixties in good health and CMV-seropositive. The DNA sequence follows: TGTGCCAGCAGCTCGCCAGCTAACTATGGCTACACCTTC. Its translation is CASSSPANYGYTF.